This passage covers 28 T cell receptor beta chains from one sample sequenced in a study of T cells in Graves' hyperthyroidism and ophthalmopathy. Template material for amplifying TCR beta CDR3 regions consisted of RNA transcripts. HTBI primers were employed in a first-round RT-PCR of the TCR CDR3. TCRdb independently ran MiXCR on the multiplex PCR reads; one entry per CDR3 protein. The sample contains 490,000 or so distinct CDR3 sequences, around a fifth of which appear only once. Specimen: blood. The receptors were gathered from a woman between 70 and 85 years old with Graves' ophthalmopathy.

This chain links TRBV27 with TRBJ1-2, with 9 bases aligning to TRBD1. This CDR3 contains 14 residues. The V segment lost 7 bases and the J segment 8 bases; nucleotides outside the gene matches: 11. The germline V gene encodes CDR1 MNHEY and CDR2 SMNVEV (reference sequence). The CDR3 sequence: CASTATGGRTGYTF. The CDR3 nucleotides are TGTGCCAGCACTGCCACAGGGGGCCGTACCGGCTACACCTTC.

This clonotype has a count of ten or more. The CDR3 reads CASSLRSGDSPLHF. The CDR3 DNA reads TGTGCCAGCAGCCTGCGGTCTGGGGATTCACCCCTCCACTTT. The J gene is TRBJ1-6, the V gene TRBV12-3 or TRBV12-4, with D unresolved. The CDR3 runs to 14 residues. Trimming shortened V by 6 bases and J by 8 bases, and 14 bases separated the two germline ends.

The chain employs TRBV5-1 and TRBJ2-1; D ambiguous. Germline CDR1 SGHRS, CDR2 YFSETQ. V lost 0 bases and J lost 0, with 7 bases in between. The CDR3 contains 15 residues. Here the CDR3 reads CASSLVDISYNEQFF. The CDR3 DNA sequence: TGCGCCAGCAGCTTGGTTGATATCTCCTACAATGAGCAGTTCTTC.

This chain links TRBV5-6 with TRBJ2-5, with a weak D call TRBD1 (5 bases). V was trimmed by 4 bases and J by 5 bases, leaving 12 bases between them. CDR1 is SGHDT and CDR2 is YYEEEE in the germline V gene. The CDR3 is made up of 13 amino acids. The CDR3, as DNA: TGTGCCAGCAGCCATGCAGGGAAGGAGACCCAGTACTTC. Translated: CASSHAGKETQYF.

This rearrangement joins TRBV11-1 to TRBJ2-6; unclear D gene. CDR1 and CDR2 from the germline V gene are SGHAT and FQDESV (reference sequence). V lost 2 bases, J lost 1 base, and 12 bases lay in between. There are 17 residues in the CDR3. CDR3 amino acids: CASSLMAEFSGANVLTF. Written as DNA, the CDR3 is TGTGCCAGCAGCTTAATGGCTGAATTTTCTGGGGCCAACGTCCTGACTTTC.

CDR3 region: CASSQSDRMSLNGYTF. In DNA, the CDR3 is TGTGCCAGCAGCCAATCGGACAGGATGTCGCTTAATGGCTACACCTTC. The V call is TRBV3-1, the J call TRBJ1-2, with TRBD1 matching 7 bases. Losses at the gene ends were 2 bases for V and 6 bases for J; bases not matched to a gene: 12. Germline V gives CDR1 LGHDT, CDR2 YNNKEL (reference sequence). The CDR3 has 16 amino acids.

This clonotype appeared a few times. The gene calls are TRBV30 and TRBJ1-1; 9 bases fit TRBD1. CDR1 GTSNPN and CDR2 SVGIG come from the germline V gene (reference sequence). Trimming removed 3 bases from V and 4 bases from J; junction bases left unmatched: 6. The CDR3 length is 14 residues. The CDR3 region has the DNA TGTGCCTGGAGCTCCGGGACAGGGACCACTGAAGCTTTCTTT. Translating it yields CAWSSGTGTTEAFF.

Only a few counts were recorded for this clonotype. The genes are TRBV2 and TRBJ2-5; TRBD2 agrees at 7 bases. The CDR3 totals 14 residues. V shed 3 bases and J 4 bases; nucleotides not matched to a gene: 5. Germline V CDR1 and CDR2: SNHLY, FYNNEI. The DNA of the CDR3 is TGTGCCAGCAGTGACGGCGGGAGTCGAGAGACCCAGTACTTC. Translation gives CASSDGGSRETQYF. The complete variable domain, with remaining parts taken from reference TRBV2 and TRBJ2-5, reads EPEVTQTPSHQVTQMGQEVILRCVPISNHLYFYWYRQILGQKVEFLVSFYNNEISEKSEIFDDQFSVERPDGSNFTLKIRSTKLEDSAMYFCASSDGGSRETQYFGPGTRLLVL.

At least ten counts were recorded for this clonotype. The V call is TRBV20-1, the J call TRBJ1-5, with TRBD1 as a possible D gene (5 bases). V was cut by 3 bases and J by 0 bases, with 9 bases left in between. There are 14 residues in the CDR3. The V gene's germline CDR1 is DFQATT and CDR2 SNEGSKA (reference sequence). CDR3 residues: CSASRGNSNQPQHF. The CDR3 DNA reads as TGCAGTGCTAGTAGGGGAAATAGCAATCAGCCCCAGCATTTT.

This sequence joins TRBV4-3 and TRBJ2-1; 9 nucleotides align to TRBD1. The CDR3 length is 15 residues. The germline gives CDR1 LGHNA, CDR2 YSLEER. Trimming removed 0 bases from V and 11 bases from J; junction bases left unmatched: 8. This CDR3 reads CASSQEDRGGEKQFF. The CDR3 bases are TGCGCCAGCAGCCAAGAGGACAGGGGAGGGGAAAAGCAGTTCTTC.

The V and J genes are TRBV3-1 and TRBJ2-5; possibly TRBD2 for D (6 bases). V was pared by 2 bases and J by 4 bases, with 20 bases between. This CDR3 spans 17 amino acids. CDR1 and CDR2 (germline): LGHDT, YNNKEL (reference sequence). CDR3 loop: CASSQNLATRDGETQYF. The CDR3 coding sequence is TGTGCCAGCAGCCAAAATCTAGCGACTCGGGATGGAGAGACCCAGTACTTC.

The V call is TRBV28, the J call TRBJ1-4; TRBD1 might be the D (5 bases). The CDR3 spans 14 residues. Trimming removed 6 bases from V and 1 base from J, with 9 bases in between. The germline CDR1 and CDR2 sequences are MDHEN and SYDVKM. CDR3 DNA: TGTGCCAGCAGCCAGGGAATAACTAATGAAAAACTGTTTTTT. Translated, it gives CASSQGITNEKLFF.

A few counts support this clonotype. V is TRBV7-2 and J is TRBJ2-7, with TRBD2 matching 12 bases. J was trimmed by 2 bases and V by 1 base; bases with no gene match: 6. The CDR3 runs to 17 residues. CDR1 and CDR2 from the germline V gene are SGHTA and FQGNSA. CDR3 sequence (DNA): TGTGCCAGCAGCTTAGTGGCACTAGCGGGAGGAACCTACGAGCAGTACTTC. This codes for CASSLVALAGGTYEQYF.

The chain recombines TRBV3-1 with TRBJ1-2; D remains unclear. Trimming shortened V by 5 bases and J by 2 bases, and 18 bases separated the two germline ends. Per the germline V gene, CDR1 is LGHDT and CDR2 is YNNKEL (reference sequence). The CDR3 sequence is 16 residues long. CDR3 DNA sequence: TGTGCCAGCAGCAGTTTGACCCGGACGGGAAACTATGGCTACACCTTC. Protein product: CASSSLTRTGNYGYTF.

The genes are TRBV6-4 and TRBJ1-5; the D gene is possibly TRBD1 (6 bases). The CDR3 has 13 residues. Germline CDR1 and CDR2: MRHNA and SNTAGT. V dropped 9 bases and J dropped 6 bases, with 15 bases sitting between them. The DNA for the CDR3 is TGTGCCAGGGGCGGCGGGGGCCGTCAGCCCCAGCATTTT. It yields the protein CARGGGGRQPQHF.

This clonotype came up a few times. The V gene is TRBV20-1, the J gene TRBJ2-1; 10 positions agree with TRBD2. The CDR3 extends over 16 amino acids. Per germline, CDR1 DFQATT and CDR2 SNEGSKA (reference sequence). The trim removed 0 bases at V and 4 bases at J, leaving 6 bases unmatched. CDR3 sequence: CSARDFGTSAYNEQFF. CDR3 nucleotide sequence: TGCAGTGCTAGAGACTTCGGGACTAGCGCATACAATGAGCAGTTCTTC.

The rearrangement uses TRBV4-1 and TRBJ1-1; no clear D. The CDR3 sequence is 14 residues long. Germline loops: CDR1 MGHRA, CDR2 YSYEKL. Trimming removed 4 bases at V and 1 base at J, with 10 bases between. This CDR3 is CASSRRNRNTEAFF. The CDR3 nucleotides are TGCGCCAGCAGCCGTAGAAACAGGAACACTGAAGCTTTCTTT.

This clonotype was detected many times. The CDR3 protein is CASSQGRDIAEAFF. CDR3 in DNA: TGTGCCAGCAGCCAGGGACGGGACATCGCTGAAGCTTTCTTT. The gene calls are TRBV3-1 and TRBJ1-1, with D perhaps matching TRBD1 (6 bases). Trimming took off 3 bases at V and 6 bases at J, with 14 bases between the two ends. Germline loops: CDR1 LGHDT, CDR2 YNNKEL (reference sequence). The CDR3 runs to 14 residues.

This clonotype was seen a few times. This chain uses TRBV30 with TRBJ1-2, with D unresolved. This CDR3 contains 14 residues. Per the germline V gene, CDR1 is GTSNPN and CDR2 is SVGIG (reference sequence). V was cut by 1 base and J by 3 bases, with 12 bases left in between. The CDR3 nucleotides read TGTGCCTGGAGTGAGTCCCCGGGATACTATGGCTACACCTTC. It encodes CAWSESPGYYGYTF.

The CDR3 region is CASSPSGRMGTDTQYF. Written as DNA, the CDR3 is TGCGCCAGCAGCCCCTCGGGCAGGATGGGCACAGATACGCAGTATTTT. V usage is TRBV5-1 and J usage is TRBJ2-3; D uncertain. Germline-derived CDR1 and CDR2 are SGHRS and YFSETQ. The CDR3 covers 16 residues. The ends were cut back, 4 bases at V and 1 base at J, with 16 bases in the middle. The entire variable domain, with the rest obtained from reference TRBV5-1 and TRBJ2-3, is as follows: KAGVTQTPRYLIKTRGQQVTLSCSPISGHRSVSWYQQTPGQGLQFLFEYFSETQRNKGNFPGRFSGRQFSNSRSEMNVSTLELGDSALYLCASSPSGRMGTDTQYFGPGTRLTVL.

This clonotype was observed at least ten times. The rearrangement joins TRBV6-6 to TRBJ1-1; D not resolved. Germline CDR1 MNHNY, CDR2 SVGAGI (reference sequence). The CDR3 has 15 amino acids. Trimming pared 0 bases from V and 1 base from J, leaving 9 bases between. The CDR3 loop reads CASSYSRRRNTEAFF. Here the CDR3 DNA reads TGTGCCAGCAGTTACTCGAGGAGGAGGAACACTGAAGCTTTCTTT.

The chain combines TRBV20-1 with TRBJ2-3; the D gene is possibly TRBD2 (7 bases). CDR3 length: 14 residues. Trimming took off 5 bases at V and 0 bases at J, with 12 bases between the two ends. Germline lookup yields CDR1 DFQATT and CDR2 SNEGSKA (reference sequence). The CDR3 bases are TGCAGTGCTCAGCGGGACACCAGCACAGATACGCAGTATTTT. Amino acids: CSAQRDTSTDTQYF.

The chain has TRBV11-3 and TRBJ2-6; the D gene is possibly TRBD1 (6 bases). Germline values: CDR1 SGHNT, CDR2 YENEEA. Trimming removed 5 bases from V and 12 bases from J, with 14 bases in between. The CDR3 contains 13 residues. CDR3 in DNA: TGTGCCAGCAGCAAGGGGGACGGCCTCGTCCTGACTTTC. This gives the protein CASSKGDGLVLTF.

The rearrangement joins TRBV6-1 to TRBJ2-3; D could derive from TRBD1 or TRBD2 (5 bases each). Trimming removed 7 bases at V and 2 bases at J, with 13 bases between. This CDR3 is 14 amino acids long. The germline gives CDR1 MNHNS, CDR2 SASEGT. The chain's CDR3 is CASTRGPDTDTQYF. The CDR3 DNA reads as TGTGCCAGCACTCGGGGACCCGACACAGATACGCAGTATTTT.

This chain joins TRBV27 and TRBJ2-2, with 8 bases matching TRBD2. The junction had 4 bases not matched to a gene; V was cut back by 5 bases and J by 2 bases. The V gene's germline CDR1 is MNHEY and CDR2 SMNVEV (reference sequence). This CDR3 spans 15 amino acids. CDR3 protein: CASSQIAGNTGELFF. For the CDR3, the DNA is TGTGCCAGCAGTCAGATAGCGGGAAACACCGGGGAGCTGTTTTTT.

The rearrangement joins TRBV5-1 to TRBJ2-1; 12 bases are a match to TRBD1. Germline V CDR1 and CDR2: SGHRS, YFSETQ. Germline trimming cut 4 bases from V and 8 bases from J; bases unmatched to any gene: 7. The CDR3 consists of 15 residues. In DNA, the CDR3 is TGCGCCAGCAGCGCCCAGGGACAGGGGGCCCATGAGCAGTTCTTC. It codes for CASSAQGQGAHEQFF.

This clonotype was observed a handful of times. V usage is TRBV5-1 and J usage is TRBJ2-3; 7 bases align to TRBD1. CDR3 length: 15 amino acids. Germline trimming cut 3 bases from V and 2 bases from J; bases unmatched to any gene: 6. The germline V gene has CDR1 SGHRS and CDR2 YFSETQ. The CDR3 region has the DNA TGCGCCAGCAGCTACACGGACAGGCTCACAGATACGCAGTATTTT. As protein: CASSYTDRLTDTQYF.

In this sample, this clonotype turned up a few times. The chain couples TRBV6-2 or TRBV6-3 to TRBJ2-7; no clear D gene. The V gene's germline CDR1 is MNHEY and CDR2 SVGEGT. The V gene lost 10 bases and the J gene lost 0 bases, with 10 bases spanning the gap. The CDR3 loop spans 12 amino acids. The CDR3 bases are TGTGCCACCTGCCCCCCCTCCTACGAGCAGTACTTC. Its translation: CATCPPSYEQYF.